Following are 18 T cell receptor beta chains from one sample sequenced in a study of shared clonotypes between healthy human individuals. Sequencing was performed with immunoSEQ multiplex PCR; in TCRdb, only in-frame clones are kept and a portion is missing. The sample holds 2 million or so clones; around 96% are singletons and the top ten take 0.85% to 1.3%. Terminally differentiated effector memory CD45RA+ cells were excluded from the naive CD8 cells, which were CD45RO-negative and positively selected for CCR7. Specimen: naive CD8+ T cells sorted from blood. These receptors were obtained from a man younger than 30 in good health.

V is TRBV30 and J is TRBJ2-1; tentatively, D is TRBD2 (6 bases). CDR3 size: 13 residues. The V end was cut by 3 bases, the J end by 8 bases, with 14 bases between. Germline-derived CDR1 and CDR2 are GTSNPN and SVGIG (reference sequence). The CDR3 nucleotides read TGTGCCTGGAGGTGGGGACTGGGCGATGAGCAGTTCTTC. Protein sequence: CAWRWGLGDEQFF.

The sample holds a few counts of this clone. This same CDR3 is encoded by further DNA sequences in the sample. The V and J genes are TRBV11-2 and TRBJ2-7; D ambiguous. The CDR3 is 13 amino acids. The germline V gene encodes CDR1 SGHAT and CDR2 FQNNGV. With 1 base removed from V and 0 bases from J, the gap between germline ends came to 4 bases. CDR3 DNA: TGTGCCAGCAGCTTAGGAAGCTCCTACGAGCAGTACTTC. Its translation is CASSLGSSYEQYF.

This chain uses TRBV15 with TRBJ1-6; D gene ambiguous. Germline assignment: CDR1 LNHNV and CDR2 YYDKDF (reference sequence). The CDR3 is made up of 14 amino acids. Trimming pared 5 bases from V and 6 bases from J, leaving 11 bases between. The CDR3 spells CATSPAGVNSPLHF. The CDR3 bases are TGTGCCACCAGCCCGGCTGGGGTTAATTCACCCCTCCACTTT.

The V call is TRBV7-6, the J call TRBJ1-1; maybe TRBD1 (6 bases). The CDR3 has 14 amino acids. Trimming removed 5 bases at V and 0 bases at J, with 10 bases between. Germline assignment: CDR1 SGHVS and CDR2 FNYEAQ. CDR3 sequence (DNA): TGTGCCAGCAGCACCGGGACACTGAACACTGAAGCTTTCTTT. Translation: CASSTGTLNTEAFF.

The rearrangement joins TRBV5-6 to TRBJ1-1; tentative D call: TRBD1 (5 bases). The CDR3 sequence is 13 residues long. CDR1 SGHDT and CDR2 YYEEEE come from the germline V gene. V was trimmed by 0 bases and J by 7 bases, leaving 10 bases between them. The CDR3 DNA follows: TGTGCCAGCAGCTTGGAAGGGGCGGGTGAAGCTTTCTTT. Translating gives CASSLEGAGEAFF.

The chain recombines TRBV4-1 with TRBJ2-5; 7 nucleotides agree with TRBD1. The CDR3 runs to 15 residues. The J segment lost 0 bases and the V segment lost 3 bases, leaving 4 bases of the junction unmatched. CDR1 and CDR2 from the germline V gene are MGHRA and YSYEKL. The CDR3 bases are TGCGCCAGCAGCCAGGCACAGGGGAACCAAGAGACCCAGTACTTC. This gives the protein CASSQAQGNQETQYF.

This clone appeared a single time. V and J are TRBV7-9 and TRBJ2-1; 13 bases match TRBD2. The CDR3 has 16 amino acids. Germline loops: CDR1 SEHNR, CDR2 FQNEAQ (reference sequence). V lost 1 base, J lost 9 bases, and 6 bases stayed unmatched. CDR3 sequence reads: CASSLGTSGGLAEQFF. In DNA form, the CDR3 reads TGTGCCAGCAGCTTAGGGACTAGCGGGGGTCTAGCTGAGCAGTTCTTC.

This clone came up a few times. The chain has TRBV19 and TRBJ2-7, with a tentative D call TRBD2 (5 bases). The CDR3 sequence is 13 residues long. The germline gives CDR1 LNHDA, CDR2 SQIVND (reference sequence). Trimming pared 5 bases from V and 3 bases from J, leaving 11 bases between. DNA for the CDR3: TGTGCCAGTAGTGCCGGGGTCGACTACGAGCAGTACTTC. It encodes CASSAGVDYEQYF.

The chain has TRBV7-3 and TRBJ2-3, with D maybe TRBD2 (5 bases). The CDR3 contains 14 residues. Looked up from germline, CDR1 is SGHTA and CDR2 is FQGTGA. The V end was cut by 2 bases, the J end by 0 bases, with 6 bases between. CDR3 nucleotide sequence: TGTGCCAGCAGCTTATCGGGGAGCACAGATACGCAGTATTTT. It is translated as CASSLSGSTDTQYF.

Of note for this clone: The sample carries other DNA sequences with the same CDR3. V usage is TRBV6-5 and J usage is TRBJ2-5; no reliable D call. The CDR3 totals 13 residues. V lost 5 bases, J lost 3 bases, and 10 bases lay in between. Germline V lookup: CDR1 MNHEY, CDR2 SVGAGI. CDR3 DNA sequence: TGTGCCAGCAGTCCACGGACGGAAGAGACCCAGTACTTC. It yields the protein CASSPRTEETQYF.

The V call is TRBV19, the J call TRBJ2-2; D remains ambiguous. The CDR3 has 14 residues. V gave up 2 bases and J gave up 10 bases, with 14 bases separating them. From germline, CDR1 is LNHDA and CDR2 SQIVND (reference sequence). CDR3 sequence (DNA): TGTGCCAGTAGTATATTTTCAACAGAGATGGAGCTGTTTTTT. Protein product: CASSIFSTEMELFF.

This chain uses TRBV7-9 with TRBJ1-2; D is unresolved. The CDR3 has 15 residues. V shed 1 base and J shed 4 bases, with 13 bases lying between them. Per the germline V gene, CDR1 is SEHNR and CDR2 is FQNEAQ (reference sequence). This CDR3 is CASSLVRQIGYGYTF. The CDR3 region has the DNA TGTGCCAGCAGCTTAGTGAGACAAATCGGCTATGGCTACACCTTC.

The chain combines TRBV11-2 with TRBJ2-3; 8 bases align to TRBD2. This CDR3 comprises 17 residues. V shed 1 base and J 3 bases; nucleotides not matched to a gene: 9. From germline, CDR1 is SGHAT and CDR2 FQNNGV. The CDR3 nucleotides read TGTGCCAGCAGCTTAGTTCTCGGACTAGCCGAAACAGATACGCAGTATTTT. Translation: CASSLVLGLAETDTQYF. Full variable domain (missing parts from reference TRBV11-2 and TRBJ2-3): EAGVAQSPRYKIIEKRQSVAFWCNPISGHATLYWYQQILGQGPKLLIQFQNNGVVDDSQLPKDRFSAERLKGVDSTLKIQPAKLEDSAVYLCASSLVLGLAETDTQYFGPGTRLTVL.

This chain uses TRBV5-6 with TRBJ2-3; 10 positions match TRBD1. V trimming: 5 bases; J trimming: 1 base; junction bases outside the gene matches: 4. CDR3 length: 15 amino acids. From germline, CDR1 is SGHDT and CDR2 YYEEEE. This chain's CDR3 is CASSSGTGGTDTQYF. CDR3 sequence (DNA): TGTGCCAGCAGTTCCGGGACAGGGGGCACAGATACGCAGTATTTT.

A single count supports this clone. Other DNA sequences from this sample encode an identical CDR3 as well. The chain couples TRBV7-9 to TRBJ2-7, with a tentative D call TRBD2 (6 bases). This CDR3 has 13 residues. With 5 bases removed from V and 3 bases from J, the gap between germline ends came to 11 bases. Germline CDR1 reads SEHNR; CDR2 reads FQNEAQ (reference sequence). In DNA, the CDR3 is TGTGCCAGCAGCCCCAGAGCGGGCTACGAGCAGTACTTC. It is translated as CASSPRAGYEQYF.

This chain links TRBV25-1 with TRBJ1-4, with 9 bases aligning to TRBD1. The CDR3 sequence is 15 residues long. J gave up 6 bases and V 6 bases, and 8 bases lay outside the gene matches. The germline V gene encodes CDR1 MGHDK and CDR2 SYGVNS. CDR3 sequence reads: CASRGDRDWDEKLFF. CDR3 DNA: TGTGCCAGCAGAGGGGACAGGGATTGGGATGAAAAACTGTTTTTT.

The rearrangement joins TRBV9 to TRBJ2-3; 9 nucleotides match TRBD2. Germline trimming cut 6 bases from V and 1 base from J; bases unmatched to any gene: 3. This CDR3 contains 14 residues. Germline CDR1 SGDLS, CDR2 YYNGEE. In DNA, the CDR3 is TGTGCCAGCACCCAGCGGGGGGGCACAGATACGCAGTATTTT. Translation: CASTQRGGTDTQYF.

The V call is TRBV10-1, the J call TRBJ2-7; 9 bases fit TRBD1. CDR3 size: 14 residues. The V gene's germline CDR1 is WNHNN and CDR2 SYGVQD (reference sequence). J gave up 5 bases and V 6 bases, and 8 bases lay outside the gene matches. The CDR3 coding sequence is TGCGCCAGCAGCCACCGGGACAGGGCTCACGAGCAGTACTTC. Its translation: CASSHRDRAHEQYF.